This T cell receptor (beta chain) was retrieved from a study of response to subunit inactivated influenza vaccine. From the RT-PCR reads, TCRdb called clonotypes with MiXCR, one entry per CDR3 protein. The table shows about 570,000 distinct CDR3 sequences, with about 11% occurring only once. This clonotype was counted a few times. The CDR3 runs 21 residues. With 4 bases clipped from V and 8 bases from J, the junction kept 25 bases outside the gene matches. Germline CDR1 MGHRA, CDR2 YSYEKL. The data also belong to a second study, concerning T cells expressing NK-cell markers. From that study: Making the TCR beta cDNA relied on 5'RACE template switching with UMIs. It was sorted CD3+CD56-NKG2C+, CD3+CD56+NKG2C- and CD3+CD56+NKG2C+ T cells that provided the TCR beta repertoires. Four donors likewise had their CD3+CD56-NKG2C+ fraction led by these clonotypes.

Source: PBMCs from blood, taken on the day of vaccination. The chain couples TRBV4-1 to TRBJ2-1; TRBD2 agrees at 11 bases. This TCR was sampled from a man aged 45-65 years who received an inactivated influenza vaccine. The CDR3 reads CASSRQISRVSGGASSHEQFF. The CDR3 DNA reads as TGCGCCAGCAGCCGCCAGATTTCTCGGGTTAGCGGGGGGGCCAGTAGCCATGAGCAGTTCTTC.